These T cell receptor beta chains were read from a single sample in a study of siplizumab effects on memory and regulatory T cells. Produced via immunoSEQ multiplex PCR; TCRdb's table is partial and in-frame only. This repertoire shows around 120,000 clones, roughly 94% found once; its top ten account for under 2%. Sequencing was performed on non-Treg CD4+ T cells sorted from blood. These receptors originate from a human donor in good health. Each CDR3 is given with its conserved first and last residue. Each record gives: CDR3 DNA, CDR3 protein, J gene, clone size, D gene, V gene. A D gene is named only where the DNA matches it firmly. Not every row has a clone size; where given, it reads once, few, many or a size class.

CDR3nt: TGTGCCAGTAGTATGAGGCAGCAGACGATCTCTGGGGCCAACGTCCTGACTTTC; CDR3aa: CASSMRQQTISGANVLTF; j_gene: TRBJ2-6; abundance: once; d_gene: NA; v_gene: TRBV19
CDR3nt: TGCAGCGTTGGGGGTAGTGTGAATGAGCAGTTCTTC; CDR3aa: CSVGGSVNEQFF; j_gene: TRBJ2-1; abundance: NA; d_gene: NA; v_gene: TRBV29-1
CDR3nt: TGTGCCAGCAGCTTGCCCCAGGCGGGGCTAGAGACCCAGTACTTC; CDR3aa: CASSLPQAGLETQYF; j_gene: TRBJ2-5; abundance: NA; d_gene: NA; v_gene: TRBV7-9
CDR3nt: TGTGCCATCAGTGAGTCGATGGTCAGGTTGATCGATGGCTACACCTTC; CDR3aa: CAISESMVRLIDGYTF; j_gene: TRBJ1-2; abundance: NA; d_gene: NA; v_gene: TRBV10-3
CDR3nt: TGCGCCAGCAGCTCCCCCGGCGCAAGAGTGGATTACGAGCAGTACTTC; CDR3aa: CASSSPGARVDYEQYF; j_gene: TRBJ2-7; abundance: once; d_gene: NA; v_gene: TRBV5-1
CDR3nt: TGTGCCAGCTCACAGCTGGGACAGGGTTCGTCAGATACGCAGTATTTT; CDR3aa: CASSQLGQGSSDTQYF; j_gene: TRBJ2-3; abundance: NA; d_gene: TRBD1; v_gene: TRBV18
CDR3nt: TGTGCCAGCAGCGGAAATAGCGGGAGGCCCCATAGATCCTACGAGCAGTACTTC; CDR3aa: CASSGNSGRPHRSYEQYF; j_gene: TRBJ2-7; abundance: NA; d_gene: TRBD2; v_gene: TRBV2
CDR3nt: TGTGCCAGCATGGGGGCTGTCCACCCCGGGGAGCTGTTTTTT; CDR3aa: CASMGAVHPGELFF; j_gene: TRBJ2-2; abundance: NA; d_gene: NA; v_gene: TRBV5-5
CDR3nt: TGTGCCAGCAGCGTGGCCGGGACTTACGCAATCCCCTCCTACAATGAGCAGTTCTTC; CDR3aa: CASSVAGTYAIPSYNEQFF; j_gene: TRBJ2-1; abundance: NA; d_gene: NA; v_gene: TRBV5-4
CDR3nt: TGCGCCAGCAGCTTGGCCTGGGAGTACACTGAAGCTTTCTTT; CDR3aa: CASSLAWEYTEAFF; j_gene: TRBJ1-1; abundance: NA; d_gene: NA; v_gene: TRBV5-1
CDR3nt: TGTGCCAGCAGGGACGTCCTGGGGGCTTTTGGTTCACCCCTCCACTTT; CDR3aa: CASRDVLGAFGSPLHF; j_gene: TRBJ1-6; abundance: NA; d_gene: NA; v_gene: TRBV27
CDR3nt: TGTGCCAGCAGCTTTTCTAGCGGGAGTTACGAGCAGTACTTC; CDR3aa: CASSFSSGSYEQYF; j_gene: TRBJ2-7; abundance: NA; d_gene: TRBD2; v_gene: TRBV11-3
CDR3nt: TGTGCCAGCAGAGAGAACAACTATGGCTACACCTTC; CDR3aa: CASRENNYGYTF; j_gene: TRBJ1-2; abundance: NA; d_gene: NA; v_gene: TRBV6-1
CDR3nt: TGTGCCAGCAGTGTTAGGGCCCCCACTAATGAAAAACTGTTTTTT; CDR3aa: CASSVRAPTNEKLFF; j_gene: TRBJ1-4; abundance: once; d_gene: NA; v_gene: TRBV2
CDR3nt: TGTGCCAGCAGCTCGACAGGACTAGCATGGAACACCGGGGAGCTGTTTTTT; CDR3aa: CASSSTGLAWNTGELFF; j_gene: TRBJ2-2; abundance: once; d_gene: TRBD2; v_gene: TRBV7-3
CDR3nt: TGTGCCAGCAGCGTAGAAGGGACTATTGTGGGGCAGTACTTC; CDR3aa: CASSVEGTIVGQYF; j_gene: TRBJ2-7; abundance: once; d_gene: TRBD2; v_gene: TRBV9